Sequencing of this T cell receptor beta chain was carried out in a study of blood T cells in healthy people across ages. A second PCR, run for roughly 7 to 11 cycles, used a sample-barcoded 5' primer plus a J-beta primer mix. One entry per CDR3 protein, called by TCRdb with MiXCR from the 5' RACE reads. The profile covers about 930,000 distinct CDR3 sequences, with about 29% appearing a single time and 10% taken by the ten largest. The table lists this clonotype with a few counts. No antigen is known for it. Germline CDR1 is LGHDT and CDR2 is YNNKEL (reference sequence). The CDR3 runs to 16 residues. Trimming at V came to 1 base and at J to 8 bases, leaving 7 bases not matched to a gene. Findings of the study overall: Without sorted subsets, naive and antigen-experienced compartments could not be conclusively compared. Roughly linearly, TCR beta diversity per million T cells fell as age increased.

The same sample was also used in a study of T cells of mothers and their children. According to that study: Each mother yielded more than 9 million TCR beta CDR3 reads. Each child yielded several million reads.

The receptor was isolated from a woman aged 40 to 50 in good health. The specimen was blood. V usage is TRBV3-1 and J usage is TRBJ2-1; 11 bases map to TRBD2. CDR3: CASSQVAGGLDHEQFF. The DNA for the CDR3 is TGTGCCAGCAGCCAAGTAGCGGGGGGGCTTGACCATGAGCAGTTCTTC.